The TCR beta chain described here comes from a study of radiotherapy plus CTLA-4 blockade in lung cancer. Whole-study findings and limits: Radiotherapy with ipilimumab was followed by blood expansion of tumor-derived clones.

A few counts support this clone. Its antigen is unidentified. Other nucleotide sequences in the sample specify the same CDR3. Data came from immunoSEQ multiplex PCR; TCRdb stores just in-frame clones and leaves some out. This table has 50,000 to 60,000 clones, roughly four fifths appearing once. The germline V gene encodes CDR1 ENHRY and CDR2 SYGVKD. The CDR3 is 12 residues long. The germline V and J ends were trimmed by 8 bases and 4 bases, with 11 bases remaining between them. This chain joins TRBV10-3 and TRBJ1-2; TRBD1 might be the D (5 bases). The receptor's source is a human donor with non-small cell lung cancer who had a complete response to radiotherapy plus ipilimumab. This specimen was peripheral blood, taken from a patient treated with radiotherapy plus ipilimumab. The CDR3 bases are TGTGCCATCTTACAGGAGCCCTATGGCTACACCTTC. It is translated as CAILQEPYGYTF.